The clone carrying this T cell receptor beta chain showed up just a few times. It was during active infection that Seattle patients were enrolled and then longitudinally followed. CDR1 and CDR2 (germline): SGHDT, YYEEEE. Trimming removed 1 base from V and 5 bases from J, with 15 bases in between. The CDR3 is 15 residues long. This entry belongs to a study of blood T cell repertoires in COVID-19. Study-level information: T cells, B-cell-depleted T cells, or PBMCs supplied cDNA or gDNA.

In the authors' workflow: Estimation of nucleated cell counts relied on the amplification of reference gene primers. The table came from immunoSEQ multiplex PCR; TCRdb's copy has only in-frame clones and leaves some out. The DNA gave D and trimming, while V, J and clone size come from that table. This repertoire shows almost 350,000 clones, roughly nine tenths found once; its top ten account for less than 5%. The chain couples TRBV5-6 to TRBJ1-1; TRBD1 might be the D (6 bases). The sample consisted of peripheral blood. The sequence derives from an older woman with COVID-19, enrolled during active disease. The CDR3 DNA reads as TGTGCCAGCAGCTTGCGGTGGGGGCTTTGGACTGAAGCTTTCTTT. Translation gives CASSLRWGLWTEAFF. Looking up the rest from reference TRBV5-6 and TRBJ1-1 gives the full variable domain: DAGVTQSPTHLIKTRGQQVTLRCSPKSGHDTVSWYQQALGQGPQFIFQYYEEEERQRGNFPDRFSGHQFPNYSSELNVNALLLGDSALYLCASSLRWGLWTEAFFGQGTRLTVV.